This is a list of T cell receptor beta chains from one sample in a study of blood T cell repertoires in COVID-19. Libraries were prepared by immunoSEQ multiplex PCR; TCRdb keeps only in-frame clonotypes and omits some of them. The profile shows more than 65,000 clones, 80% to 85% of them singletons. Sequencing was done on a sample of peripheral blood. The source of these receptors is a woman in her 70s with acute or convalescent COVID-19. Each CDR3 is given with its conserved first and last residue.

j_call,v_call,cdr3_aa
TRBJ2-7,TRBV10-1,CASSDPSGTQAYEQYF
TRBJ2-5,TRBV29-1,CSVAGTSGRTGETQYF
TRBJ2-5,TRBV6-1,CASSEYVAGGPGETQYF
TRBJ1-5,TRBV2,CASSLQGVHQPQHF
TRBJ2-3,TRBV7-2,CASSRRAGESDTQYF
TRBJ2-1,TRBV6-5,CASSYGALDYNEQFF
TRBJ1-2,TRBV29-1,CSVSMGSGANYGYTF
TRBJ2-5,TRBV27,CASSLNPTSGSGETQYF
TRBJ2-7,TRBV9,CASSVGTVSPEQYF
TRBJ2-4,TRBV20-1,CSAYYIDIQYF
TRBJ1-3,TRBV6-5,CASRKRESENTIYF
TRBJ2-1,TRBV6-1,CASSGIPGLAGEGGLFF
TRBJ1-1,TRBV2,CATNPPLGRMNTEAFF
TRBJ1-2,TRBV21-1,CASRPPGQIYGYTF
TRBJ2-7,TRBV4-1,CASSQGLAGGTYEQYF
TRBJ2-7,TRBV4-1,CASSQEVSGGHQEQYF
TRBJ2-7,TRBV6-5,CASRTTRSSYEQYF
TRBJ2-1,TRBV2,CASSERVVPYNEQFF
TRBJ2-3,TRBV12-5,CASGPGLTDTQYF
TRBJ1-5,TRBV19,CASAAGEGSYQPQHF
TRBJ1-4,TRBV12-3/TRBV12-4,CASSLQGELFF
TRBJ2-5,TRBV3-1/TRBV3-2,CASSLGRGGGETQYF
TRBJ2-1,TRBV7-3,CASSLRLAGISNNEQFF
TRBJ2-4,TRBV5-4,CASSSDRGVNIQYF
TRBJ2-1,TRBV24-1,CATSDLYRFGQFF
TRBJ2-4,TRBV2,CASSLGQVEIQYF
TRBJ2-7,TRBV27,CAARDRDNEQYF
TRBJ1-5,TRBV5-1,CASSLGGGDQPQHF
TRBJ2-3,TRBV3-1/TRBV3-2,CASSQAVGPSDTQYF
TRBJ1-2,TRBV12-3/TRBV12-4,CASSLDRGFGYTF
TRBJ2-7,TRBV7-8,CASSLTDRVGEQYF
TRBJ2-2,TRBV30,CAWRGGLWTGELFF
TRBJ2-3,TRBV9,CASSTPPGLDTQYF
TRBJ1-5,TRBV5-1,CASSPTGGRQPQHF
TRBJ1-2,TRBV10-1,CASSESAGVGGYTF
TRBJ2-3,TRBV30,CAWSVPSGLADTQYF
TRBJ2-2,TRBV7-8,CASSQGTSGRRTGELFF
TRBJ2-3,TRBV7-2,CASSLRAGGRQDTQYF
TRBJ1-5,TRBV12-3/TRBV12-4,CASSSTGTGQHF
TRBJ1-6,TRBV6-5,CASKRSSYNSPLHF
TRBJ1-3,TRBV5-8,CASSLIAAGNTIYF
TRBJ2-1,TRBV21-1,CASSKALRVKQQQFF
TRBJ2-3,TRBV5-6,CASSRTSTDTQYF
TRBJ1-6,TRBV3-1/TRBV3-2,CASSHGDSPLHF
TRBJ1-1,TRBV5-1,CASSLTGLTEAFF